The rows below give T cell receptor beta chains drawn from one sample of a study of blood T cells in healthy people across ages. TCRdb passed the 5' RACE reads through MiXCR, listing each CDR3 protein once. Seen here are 700,000 to 950,000 distinct CDR3 sequences, roughly 60% observed once, and the top ten hold 20% to 25%. Source material: blood. Every receptor here comes from a man aged 25 to 45 in good health. CDR3s include the opening cysteine and the closing phenylalanine or tryptophan. The order of the fields is clone size, D gene, V gene, J gene, CDR3 DNA, CDR3 protein. The D gene is left open where the match is weak. Not all rows give a size; the values are once, few, many and, for expanded clones, a class.

size: NA
D: NA
V: TRBV2
J: TRBJ2-3
DNA: TGTGCCAGCCTGCGGGGCGCGGCGTCAGATACGCAGTATTTT
CDR3: CASLRGAASDTQYF

size: NA
D: NA
V: TRBV6-5
J: TRBJ1-2
DNA: TGTGCCAGCAGTGGGCCCCAGCGGGGGGAATATGGCTACACCTTC
CDR3: CASSGPQRGEYGYTF

size: few
D: TRBD2
V: TRBV6-5
J: TRBJ2-1
DNA: TGTGCCAGCCGGAGAATTAGCGGGAGGGTCCACAATGAGCAGTTCTTC
CDR3: CASRRISGRVHNEQFF

size: NA
D: NA
V: TRBV7-8
J: TRBJ2-1
DNA: TGTGCCAGCAGCGTAGCTGGCGCTAATGAGCAGTTCTTC
CDR3: CASSVAGANEQFF

size: NA
D: NA
V: TRBV9
J: TRBJ2-4
DNA: TGTGCCAGCAGCCCGAGTGCGGGTGCGCCCAAAAACATTCAGTACTTC
CDR3: CASSPSAGAPKNIQYF

size: once
D: NA
V: TRBV4-2
J: TRBJ2-7
DNA: TGTGCCAGCAGCCAAGTTACTCGGGCCGAGCAGTACTTC
CDR3: CASSQVTRAEQYF

size: few
D: NA
V: TRBV7-2
J: TRBJ2-5
DNA: TGTGCCAGCAGCCAAGCGGCGGATTCCCCTCCCAGGGAGACCCAGTACTTC
CDR3: CASSQAADSPPRETQYF

size: NA
D: NA
V: TRBV6-2/TRBV6-3
J: TRBJ1-1
DNA: TGTGCCAGCGGGGAGGGATTCAACACTGAAGCTTTCTTT
CDR3: CASGEGFNTEAFF

size: NA
D: NA
V: TRBV7-9
J: TRBJ2-5
DNA: TGTGCCAGCAGCTTAGCGTTGGGCGACAGAGGAGAGACCCAGTACTTC
CDR3: CASSLALGDRGETQYF

size: once
D: NA
V: TRBV7-3
J: TRBJ2-3
DNA: TGTGCCAGCAGCGGGTACGATAGCACAGATACGCAGTATTTT
CDR3: CASSGYDSTDTQYF

size: NA
D: TRBD2
V: TRBV6-2/TRBV6-3
J: TRBJ2-3
DNA: TGTGCCAGCAGTTGGTACTTACTAGCGGGGGGCACAGATACGCAGTATTTT
CDR3: CASSWYLLAGGTDTQYF

size: NA
D: NA
V: TRBV28
J: TRBJ2-5
DNA: TGTGCCAGCAGTTTCAGGGACACTCGAAAGACCCAGTACTTC
CDR3: CASSFRDTRKTQYF

size: NA
D: TRBD1
V: TRBV4-3
J: TRBJ2-1
DNA: TGCGTCAGCAGCCAAAATGGGGTAGGGACAGGGAGTAATGAGCAGTTCTTC
CDR3: CVSSQNGVGTGSNEQFF

size: NA
D: TRBD2
V: TRBV20-1
J: TRBJ2-7
DNA: TGCAGTGTCGCGGGAGCTCCCGGGTACTTC
CDR3: CSVAGAPGYF

size: few
D: NA
V: TRBV20-1
J: TRBJ1-4
DNA: TGCAGTGCTAGAGATCTCCAGGGTGGTGAAAAACTGTTTTTT
CDR3: CSARDLQGGEKLFF

size: NA
D: TRBD1
V: TRBV6-6
J: TRBJ2-7
DNA: TGTGCCAGCAGTTACTCGACAGGGAGCTCCTACGAGCAGTACTTC
CDR3: CASSYSTGSSYEQYF

size: NA
D: TRBD2
V: TRBV13
J: TRBJ2-7
DNA: TGTGCCAGCAGCTTAGGGGTAGCGGGTATCTACGAGCAGTACTTC
CDR3: CASSLGVAGIYEQYF

size: NA
D: NA
V: TRBV29-1
J: TRBJ2-3
DNA: TGCAGCGCCCCGTCGACTAGTCGTACAGATACGCAGTATTTT
CDR3: CSAPSTSRTDTQYF

size: NA
D: NA
V: TRBV9
J: TRBJ1-1
DNA: TGTGCCAGCAGCGTCGGACGGACGGACACTGAAGCTTTCTTT
CDR3: CASSVGRTDTEAFF

size: once
D: NA
V: TRBV20-1
J: TRBJ2-5
DNA: TGCAGTGCTAGAGTTGGGTTGGCTAGCCCGGAGACCCAGTACTTC
CDR3: CSARVGLASPETQYF

size: few
D: NA
V: TRBV20-1
J: TRBJ2-7
DNA: TGCAGTGCCCCACCGATAGGCTCCTACGAGCAGTACTTC
CDR3: CSAPPIGSYEQYF

size: NA
D: NA
V: TRBV20-1
J: TRBJ1-2
DNA: TGCAGTGCTAATTACGGTGGCTACACCTTC
CDR3: CSANYGGYTF

size: few
D: NA
V: TRBV7-2
J: TRBJ2-1
DNA: TGTGCCAGCGAGGGTCTTTCCCCATACAATGAGCAGTTCTTC
CDR3: CASEGLSPYNEQFF

size: few
D: NA
V: TRBV3-1
J: TRBJ2-5
DNA: TGTGCCAGCGGAACCGCTCGGGGGGCCCCAGAGACCCAGTACTTC
CDR3: CASGTARGAPETQYF

size: once
D: TRBD1
V: TRBV20-1
J: TRBJ1-5
DNA: TGCAGTGCCCCAGGATGGGGGACAGATCAGCCCCAGCATTTT
CDR3: CSAPGWGTDQPQHF

size: medium-sized
D: NA
V: TRBV25-1
J: TRBJ2-7
DNA: TGTGCCAGCAGTGAGGGCAACCTTCCCTACGAGCAGTACTTC
CDR3: CASSEGNLPYEQYF

size: NA
D: NA
V: TRBV6-6
J: TRBJ1-6
DNA: TGTGCCAGCAGTCCACTGCGGAGTTTCATTTCACCCCTCCACTTT
CDR3: CASSPLRSFISPLHF

size: few
D: TRBD2
V: TRBV4-2
J: TRBJ2-1
DNA: TGTGCCAGCAGCCAGGGGACTAGCGGGATTGAAAGTGAGCAGTTCTTC
CDR3: CASSQGTSGIESEQFF

size: NA
D: TRBD2
V: TRBV6-5
J: TRBJ2-7
DNA: TGTGCCAGCAGTACACGACAGTGGGGGGGGGAGCAGTACTTC
CDR3: CASSTRQWGGEQYF

size: NA
D: NA
V: TRBV29-1
J: TRBJ1-4
DNA: TGCAGCGTTGCACAGACACTTCAGGAAAAACTGTTTTTT
CDR3: CSVAQTLQEKLFF

size: NA
D: TRBD1
V: TRBV10-3
J: TRBJ2-3
DNA: TGTGCCATCAGTCGTACACAGGGGGCTGGGGTTAGTACGCAGTATTTT
CDR3: CAISRTQGAGVSTQYF

size: NA
D: NA
V: TRBV4-3
J: TRBJ1-1
DNA: TGCGCCAGCAGCCAAGATCTTGGGGAAAGAGCTTTCTTT
CDR3: CASSQDLGERAFF

size: NA
D: NA
V: TRBV20-1
J: TRBJ1-1
DNA: TGCAGTGCTAGAGGGACTAGTTCTCTGAACACTGAAGCTTTCTTT
CDR3: CSARGTSSLNTEAFF

size: NA
D: TRBD2
V: TRBV4-2
J: TRBJ2-7
DNA: TGTGCCAGCAGCCAAGCTACTAGCGGGGTTAACGAGCAGTACTTC
CDR3: CASSQATSGVNEQYF

size: few
D: NA
V: TRBV4-3
J: TRBJ2-1
DNA: TGCGCCAGCAGCCAAGACGCGCTAGGTGGGACCCAGTTCTTC
CDR3: CASSQDALGGTQFF

size: NA
D: NA
V: TRBV12-5
J: TRBJ2-5
DNA: TGTGCTAGTGGTTTCTCGGGGCCCAAGACCCAGTACTTC
CDR3: CASGFSGPKTQYF

size: NA
D: NA
V: TRBV20-1
J: TRBJ2-7
DNA: TGCAGTGCTACTCGGGACTACGAGCAGTACTTC
CDR3: CSATRDYEQYF

size: few
D: TRBD2
V: TRBV4-3
J: TRBJ2-1
DNA: TGCGCCAGCAGCCAAGATGCACGGGAGGGTACAAAGCAGTTCTTC
CDR3: CASSQDAREGTKQFF

size: NA
D: NA
V: TRBV12-3/TRBV12-4
J: TRBJ2-1
DNA: TGTGCCAGCAGTCTAGAGGTGGGTTTAGGCTCCTACAATGAGCAGTTCTTC
CDR3: CASSLEVGLGSYNEQFF

size: few
D: TRBD1
V: TRBV18
J: TRBJ2-1
DNA: TGTGCCAGCTCACCACCGGGACAGGGCTACAATGAGCAGTTCTTC
CDR3: CASSPPGQGYNEQFF

size: NA
D: NA
V: TRBV5-5
J: TRBJ2-7
DNA: TGTGCCAGCAGCTTGGTACCAGTCACCTACTCCTACGAGCAGTACTTC
CDR3: CASSLVPVTYSYEQYF